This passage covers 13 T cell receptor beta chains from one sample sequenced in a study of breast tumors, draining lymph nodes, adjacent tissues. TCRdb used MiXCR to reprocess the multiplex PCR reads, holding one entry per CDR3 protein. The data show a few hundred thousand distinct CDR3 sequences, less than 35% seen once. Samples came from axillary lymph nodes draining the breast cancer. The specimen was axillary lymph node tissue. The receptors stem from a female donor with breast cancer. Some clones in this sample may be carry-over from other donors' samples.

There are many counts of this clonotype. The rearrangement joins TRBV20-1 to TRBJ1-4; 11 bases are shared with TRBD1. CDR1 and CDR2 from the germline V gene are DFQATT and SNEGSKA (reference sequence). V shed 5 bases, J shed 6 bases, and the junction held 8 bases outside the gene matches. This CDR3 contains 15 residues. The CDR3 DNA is TGCAGTGCTCCTCGGAGGACAGGGGGCTATGAAAAACTGTTTTTT. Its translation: CSAPRRTGGYEKLFF.

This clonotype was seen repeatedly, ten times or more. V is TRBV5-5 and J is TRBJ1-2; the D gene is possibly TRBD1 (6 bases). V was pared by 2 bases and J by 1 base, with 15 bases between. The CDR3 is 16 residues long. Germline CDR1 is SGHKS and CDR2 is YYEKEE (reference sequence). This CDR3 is CASSFPAGTRNYGYTF. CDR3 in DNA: TGTGCCAGCAGCTTCCCGGCCGGGACACGTAACTATGGCTACACCTTC. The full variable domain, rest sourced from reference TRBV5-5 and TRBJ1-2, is DAGVTQSPTHLIKTRGQQVTLRCSPISGHKSVSWYQQVLGQGPQFIFQYYEKEERGRGNFPDRFSARQFPNYSSELNVNALLLGDSALYLCASSFPAGTRNYGYTFGSGTRLTVV.

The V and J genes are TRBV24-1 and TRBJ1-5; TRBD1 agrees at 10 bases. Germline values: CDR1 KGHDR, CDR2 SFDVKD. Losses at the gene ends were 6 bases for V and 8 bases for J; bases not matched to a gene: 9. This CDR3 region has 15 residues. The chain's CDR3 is CATSSRDRGRKPQHF. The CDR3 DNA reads TGTGCCACCAGTTCCCGGGACAGGGGAAGGAAGCCCCAGCATTTT.

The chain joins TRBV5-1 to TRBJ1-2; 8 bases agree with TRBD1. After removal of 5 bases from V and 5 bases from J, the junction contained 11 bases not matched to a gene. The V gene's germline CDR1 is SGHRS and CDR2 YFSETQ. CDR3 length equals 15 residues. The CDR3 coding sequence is TGCGCCAGCAGGGCGGGGCCAGGGGGCGGGTATGGCTACACCTTC. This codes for CASRAGPGGGYGYTF.

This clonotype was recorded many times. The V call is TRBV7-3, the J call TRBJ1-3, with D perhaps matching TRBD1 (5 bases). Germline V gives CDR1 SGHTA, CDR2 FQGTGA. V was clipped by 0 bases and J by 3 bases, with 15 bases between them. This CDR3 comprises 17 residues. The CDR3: CASSLTSGRGLGNTIYF. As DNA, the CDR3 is TGTGCCAGCAGCTTAACGTCGGGGAGGGGCCTTGGAAACACCATATATTTT.

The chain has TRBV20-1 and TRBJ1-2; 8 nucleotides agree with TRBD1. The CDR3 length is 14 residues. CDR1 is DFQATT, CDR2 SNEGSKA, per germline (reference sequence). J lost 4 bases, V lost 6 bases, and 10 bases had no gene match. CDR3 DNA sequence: TGCAGTGCCGCCGGAGACAGGGGTCCCTATGGCTACACCTTC. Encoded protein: CSAAGDRGPYGYTF.

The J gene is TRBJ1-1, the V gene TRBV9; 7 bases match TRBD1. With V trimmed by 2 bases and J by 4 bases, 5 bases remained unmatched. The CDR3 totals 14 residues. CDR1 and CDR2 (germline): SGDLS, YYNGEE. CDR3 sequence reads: CASSVGTESTEAFF. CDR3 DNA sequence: TGTGCCAGCAGCGTGGGGACAGAGTCCACTGAAGCTTTCTTT. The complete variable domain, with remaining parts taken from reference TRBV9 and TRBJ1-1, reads DSGVTQTPKHLITATGQRVTLRCSPRSGDLSVYWYQQSLDQGLQFLIQYYNGEERAKGNILERFSAQQFPDLHSELNLSSLELGDSALYFCASSVGTESTEAFFGQGTRLTVV.

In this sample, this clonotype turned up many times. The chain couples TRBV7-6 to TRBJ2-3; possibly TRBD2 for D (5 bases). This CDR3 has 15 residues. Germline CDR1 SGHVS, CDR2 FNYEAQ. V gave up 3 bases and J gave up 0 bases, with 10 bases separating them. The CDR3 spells CASSLLRTSTDTQYF. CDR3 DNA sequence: TGTGCCAGCAGCTTGTTACGGACTAGCACAGATACGCAGTATTTT.

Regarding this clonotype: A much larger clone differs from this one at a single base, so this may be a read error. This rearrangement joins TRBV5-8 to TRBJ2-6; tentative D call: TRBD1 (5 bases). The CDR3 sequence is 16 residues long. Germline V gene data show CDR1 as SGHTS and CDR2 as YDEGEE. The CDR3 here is CASSLGQFSGANVLAF. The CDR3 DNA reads TGTGCCAGCAGCTTGGGACAGTTCTCTGGGGCCAACGTCCTGGCTTTC.

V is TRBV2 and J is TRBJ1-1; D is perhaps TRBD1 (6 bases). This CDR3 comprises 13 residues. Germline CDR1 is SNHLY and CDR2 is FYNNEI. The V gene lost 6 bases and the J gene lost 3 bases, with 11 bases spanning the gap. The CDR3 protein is CASRKRQDTEAFF. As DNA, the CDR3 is TGTGCCAGCAGGAAAAGACAGGACACTGAAGCTTTCTTT. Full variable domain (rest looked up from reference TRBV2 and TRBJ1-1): EPEVTQTPSHQVTQMGQEVILRCVPISNHLYFYWYRQILGQKVEFLVSFYNNEISEKSEIFDDQFSVERPDGSNFTLKIRSTKLEDSAMYFCASRKRQDTEAFFGQGTRLTVV.

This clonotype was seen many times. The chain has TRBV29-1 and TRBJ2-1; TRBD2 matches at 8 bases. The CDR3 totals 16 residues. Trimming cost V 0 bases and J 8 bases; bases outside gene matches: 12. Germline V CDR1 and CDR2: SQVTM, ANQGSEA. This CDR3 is CSVEDLSGAFTHEQFF. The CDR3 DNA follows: TGCAGCGTTGAAGATCTTAGCGGGGCATTCACCCATGAGCAGTTCTTC.

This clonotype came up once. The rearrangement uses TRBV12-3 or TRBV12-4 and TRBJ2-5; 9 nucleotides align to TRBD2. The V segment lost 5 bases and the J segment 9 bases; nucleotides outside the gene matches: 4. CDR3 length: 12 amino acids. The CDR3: CASSTERGAQYF. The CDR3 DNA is TGTGCCAGCAGTACCGAGCGGGGGGCCCAGTACTTC.

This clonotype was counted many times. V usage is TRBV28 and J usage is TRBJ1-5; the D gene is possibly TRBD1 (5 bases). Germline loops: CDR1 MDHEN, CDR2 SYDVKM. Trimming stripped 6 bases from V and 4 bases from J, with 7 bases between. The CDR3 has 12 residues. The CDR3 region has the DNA TGTGCCAGCAGACAGGAAAATCAGCCCCAGCATTTT. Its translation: CASRQENQPQHF.